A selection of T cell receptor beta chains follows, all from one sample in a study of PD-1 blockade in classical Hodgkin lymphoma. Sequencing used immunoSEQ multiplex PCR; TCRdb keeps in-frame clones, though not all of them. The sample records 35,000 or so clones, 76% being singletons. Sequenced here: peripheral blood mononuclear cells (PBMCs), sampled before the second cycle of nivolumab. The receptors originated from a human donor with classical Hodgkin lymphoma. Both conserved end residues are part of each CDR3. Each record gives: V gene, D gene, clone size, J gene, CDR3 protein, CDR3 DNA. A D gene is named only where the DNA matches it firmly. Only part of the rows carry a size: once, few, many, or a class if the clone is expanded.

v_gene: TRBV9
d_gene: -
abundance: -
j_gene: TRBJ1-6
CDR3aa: CASSVGGGLDWPLHF
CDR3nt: TGTGCCAGCAGCGTAGGAGGAGGCCTAGATTGGCCCCTCCACTTT

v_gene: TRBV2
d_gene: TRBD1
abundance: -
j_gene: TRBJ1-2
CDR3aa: CASSYGQGAYGYTF
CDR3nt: TGTGCCAGCAGCTATGGACAGGGTGCCTATGGCTACACCTTC

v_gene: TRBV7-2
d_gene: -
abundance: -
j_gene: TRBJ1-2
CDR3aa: CASSLAFGEGGYTF
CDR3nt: TGTGCCAGCAGCTTAGCGTTCGGGGAAGGGGGCTACACCTTC

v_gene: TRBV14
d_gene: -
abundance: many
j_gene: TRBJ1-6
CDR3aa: CASSLDTRLNSPLHF
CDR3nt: TGTGCCAGCAGCCTCGATACAAGATTAAATTCACCCCTCCACTTT

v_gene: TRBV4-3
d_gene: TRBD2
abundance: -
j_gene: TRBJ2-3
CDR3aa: CASSQGLAGTDTQYF
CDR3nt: TGCGCCAGCAGCCAAGGACTAGCGGGAACAGATACGCAGTATTTT

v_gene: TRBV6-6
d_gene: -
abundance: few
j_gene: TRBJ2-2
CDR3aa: CASSYTGTPTGELFF
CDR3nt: TGTGCCAGCAGTTACACGGGGACACCCACCGGGGAGCTGTTTTTT

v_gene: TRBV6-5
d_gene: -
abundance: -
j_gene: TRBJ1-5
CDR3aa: CASSYSLDNRQPQHF
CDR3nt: TGTGCCAGCAGTTACTCTTTGGATAATCGGCAGCCCCAGCATTTT

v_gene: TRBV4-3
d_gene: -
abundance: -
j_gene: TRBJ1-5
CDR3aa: CASSQDIGGQPQHF
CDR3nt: TGCGCCAGCAGCCAAGATATTGGAGGTCAGCCCCAGCATTTT

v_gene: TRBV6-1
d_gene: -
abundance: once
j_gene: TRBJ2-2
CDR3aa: CASSESRWATGELFF
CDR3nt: TGTGCCAGCAGTGAATCCCGTTGGGCCACCGGGGAGCTGTTTTTT

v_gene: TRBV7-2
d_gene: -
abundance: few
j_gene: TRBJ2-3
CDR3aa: CASSLERGGHTQYF
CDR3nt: TGTGCCAGCAGCTTAGAGCGAGGGGGTCATACGCAGTATTTT

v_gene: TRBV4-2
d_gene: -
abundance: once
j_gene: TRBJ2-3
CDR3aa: CASSQAGRTDTQYF
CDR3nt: TGTGCCAGCAGCCAGGCAGGACGCACAGATACGCAGTATTTT

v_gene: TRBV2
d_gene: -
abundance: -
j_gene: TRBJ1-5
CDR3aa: CASNRDYSNQPQHF
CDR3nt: TGTGCCAGCAACAGGGATTATAGCAATCAGCCCCAGCATTTT

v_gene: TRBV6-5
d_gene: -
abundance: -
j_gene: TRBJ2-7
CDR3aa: CASSYGSLGEQYF
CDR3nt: TGTGCCAGCAGTTATGGAAGCCTGGGCGAGCAGTACTTC

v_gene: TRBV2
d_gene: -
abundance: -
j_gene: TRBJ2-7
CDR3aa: CASSAVNLAYEQYF
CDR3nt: TGTGCCAGCAGTGCCGTCAACCTCGCCTACGAGCAGTACTTC

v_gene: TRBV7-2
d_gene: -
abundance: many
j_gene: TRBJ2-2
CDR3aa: CASSFGVEAGELFF
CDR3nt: TGTGCCAGCAGCTTCGGGGTTGAGGCCGGGGAGCTGTTTTTT

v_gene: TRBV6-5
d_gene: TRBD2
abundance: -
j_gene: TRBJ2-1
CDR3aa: CASKRGAGEQFF
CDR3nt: TGTGCCAGCAAGCGGGGGGCGGGCGAGCAGTTCTTC

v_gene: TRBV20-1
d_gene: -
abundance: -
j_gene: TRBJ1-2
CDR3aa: CSARDGGGYTF
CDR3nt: TGCAGTGCTAGAGATGGGGGAGGCTACACCTTC

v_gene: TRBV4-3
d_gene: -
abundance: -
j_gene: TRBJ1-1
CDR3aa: CASSPNSLEMKTEAFF
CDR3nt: TGCGCCAGCAGCCCCAACTCATTGGAGATGAAAACTGAAGCTTTCTTT

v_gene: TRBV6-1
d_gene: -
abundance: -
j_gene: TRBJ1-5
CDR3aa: CASSDPGLGNQPQHF
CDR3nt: TGTGCCAGCAGTGACCCGGGCTTGGGGAATCAGCCCCAGCATTTT

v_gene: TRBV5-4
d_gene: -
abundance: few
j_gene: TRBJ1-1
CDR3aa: CASSYPDTEAFF
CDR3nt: TGTGCCAGCAGTTATCCTGACACTGAAGCTTTCTTT

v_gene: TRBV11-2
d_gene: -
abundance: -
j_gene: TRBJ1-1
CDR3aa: CASSLGQVNTEAFF
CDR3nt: TGTGCCAGCAGCTTAGGGCAGGTAAACACTGAAGCTTTCTTT

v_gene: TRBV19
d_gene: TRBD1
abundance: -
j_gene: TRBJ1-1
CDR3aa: CASSLQGTEAFF
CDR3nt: TGTGCCAGTAGTCTACAGGGGACTGAAGCTTTCTTT

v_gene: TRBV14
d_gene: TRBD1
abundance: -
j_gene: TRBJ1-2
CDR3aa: CASSRIPQGRDGYTF
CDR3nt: TGTGCCAGCAGCCGCATACCACAGGGGAGGGATGGCTACACCTTC

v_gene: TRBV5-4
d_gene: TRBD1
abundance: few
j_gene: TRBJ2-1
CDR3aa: CASSKGQELYNEQFF
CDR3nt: TGTGCCAGCAGCAAGGGACAGGAGTTATACAATGAGCAGTTCTTC

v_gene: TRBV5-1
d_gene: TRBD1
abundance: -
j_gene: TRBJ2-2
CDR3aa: CASSSHGTANTGELFF
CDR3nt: TGCGCCAGCAGCTCCCACGGGACAGCGAACACCGGGGAGCTGTTTTTT

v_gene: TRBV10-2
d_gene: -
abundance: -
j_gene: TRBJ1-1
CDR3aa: CASSESGIPEAFF
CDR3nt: TGCGCCAGCAGTGAGTCAGGAATTCCTGAAGCTTTCTTT

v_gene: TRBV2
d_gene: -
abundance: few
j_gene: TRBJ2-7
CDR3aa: CASSEVGRLTYEQYF
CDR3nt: TGTGCCAGCAGTGAGGTCGGCAGGCTCACCTACGAGCAGTACTTC

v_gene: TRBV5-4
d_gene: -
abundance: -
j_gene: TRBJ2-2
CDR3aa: CASSTYRAGELFF
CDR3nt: TGTGCCAGCAGCACTTACAGGGCCGGGGAGCTGTTTTTT

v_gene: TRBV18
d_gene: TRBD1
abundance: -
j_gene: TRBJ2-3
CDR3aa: CASSPPRTGGTDTQYF
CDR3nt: TGTGCCAGCTCACCCCCCAGGACAGGGGGCACAGATACGCAGTATTTT

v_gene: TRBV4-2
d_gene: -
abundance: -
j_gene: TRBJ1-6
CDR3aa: CASSQDLFGSWNSPLHF
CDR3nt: TGTGCCAGCAGCCAAGATCTTTTCGGGTCATGGAATTCACCCCTCCACTTT

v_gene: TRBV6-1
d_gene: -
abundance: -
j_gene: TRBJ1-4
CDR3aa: CASSEQEKLFF
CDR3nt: TGTGCCAGCAGTGAGCAGGAAAAACTGTTTTTT

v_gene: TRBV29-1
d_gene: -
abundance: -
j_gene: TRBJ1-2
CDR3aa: CSVETGPLYGYTF
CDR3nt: TGCAGCGTAGAAACGGGCCCGTTATATGGCTACACCTTC

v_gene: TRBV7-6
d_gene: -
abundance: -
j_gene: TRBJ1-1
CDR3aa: CASTPGLTNTEAFF
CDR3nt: TGTGCCAGCACCCCGGGTCTAACGAACACTGAAGCTTTCTTT

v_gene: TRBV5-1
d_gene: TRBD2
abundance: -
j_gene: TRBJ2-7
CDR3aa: CASSRLAGGRRNEQYF
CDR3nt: TGCGCCAGCAGCAGACTAGCGGGGGGGCGGAGAAACGAGCAGTACTTC

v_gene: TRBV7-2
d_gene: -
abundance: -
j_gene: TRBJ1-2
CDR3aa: CASSLRSAQNYGYTF
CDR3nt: TGTGCCAGCAGCTTAAGGTCAGCCCAGAACTATGGCTACACCTTC

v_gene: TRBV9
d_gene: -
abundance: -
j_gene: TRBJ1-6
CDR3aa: CASSASSGPNSPLHF
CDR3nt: TGTGCCAGCAGCGCAAGCTCAGGTCCCAATTCACCCCTCCACTTT

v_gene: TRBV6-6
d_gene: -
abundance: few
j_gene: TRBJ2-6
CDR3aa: CASSGANVLTF
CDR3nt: TGTGCCAGCAGTGGGGCCAACGTCCTGACTTTC

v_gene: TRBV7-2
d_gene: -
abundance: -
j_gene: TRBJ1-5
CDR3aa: CASSSWAGDGQPQHF
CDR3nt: TGTGCCAGCAGCTCCTGGGCAGGGGATGGTCAGCCCCAGCATTTT

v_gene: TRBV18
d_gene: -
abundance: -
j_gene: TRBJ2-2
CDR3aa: CASSLHGGLNTGELFF
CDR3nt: TGTGCCAGCTCGCTACATGGGGGACTTAACACCGGGGAGCTGTTTTTT

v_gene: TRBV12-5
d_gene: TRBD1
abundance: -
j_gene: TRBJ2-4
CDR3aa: CASANRQGVNIQYF
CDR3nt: TGTGCTAGTGCCAACAGACAGGGTGTAAACATTCAGTACTTC

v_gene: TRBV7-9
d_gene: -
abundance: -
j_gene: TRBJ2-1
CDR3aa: CASSLRGNEQFF
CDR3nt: TGTGCCAGCAGCTTGAGGGGAAATGAGCAGTTCTTC

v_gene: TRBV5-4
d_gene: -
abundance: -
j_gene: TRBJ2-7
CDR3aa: CASSLTGNEQYF
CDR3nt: TGTGCCAGCAGCTTGACAGGGAACGAGCAGTACTTC

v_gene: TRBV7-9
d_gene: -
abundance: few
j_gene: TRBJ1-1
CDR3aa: CASSPGRNTEAFF
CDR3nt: TGTGCCAGCAGCCCAGGACGGAACACTGAAGCTTTCTTT

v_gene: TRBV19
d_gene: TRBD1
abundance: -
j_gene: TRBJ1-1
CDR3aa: CASRTRGPNTEAFF
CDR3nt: TGTGCCAGTCGAACCAGGGGGCCGAACACTGAAGCTTTCTTT

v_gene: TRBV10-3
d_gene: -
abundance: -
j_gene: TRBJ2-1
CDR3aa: CAISENLGGMGQFF
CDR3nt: TGTGCCATCAGTGAGAACCTGGGGGGAATGGGGCAGTTCTTC

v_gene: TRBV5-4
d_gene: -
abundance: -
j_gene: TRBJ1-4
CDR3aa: CASSLRQSGEKLFF
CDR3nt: TGTGCCAGCAGCTTGCGACAAAGTGGTGAAAAACTGTTTTTT

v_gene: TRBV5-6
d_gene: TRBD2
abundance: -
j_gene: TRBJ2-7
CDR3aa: CASSSYRIGGRSGEQYF
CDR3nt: TGTGCCAGCAGCTCATATCGAATAGGCGGGAGGAGCGGCGAGCAGTACTTC

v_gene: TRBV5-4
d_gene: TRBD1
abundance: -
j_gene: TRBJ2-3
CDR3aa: CASSAMEDRGADTQYF
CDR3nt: TGTGCCAGCAGCGCCATGGAGGACAGGGGGGCAGATACGCAGTATTTT

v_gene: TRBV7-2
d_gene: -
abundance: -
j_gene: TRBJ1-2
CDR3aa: CASSLALRNGYTF
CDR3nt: TGTGCCAGCAGCTTAGCTCTTAGGAATGGCTACACCTTC

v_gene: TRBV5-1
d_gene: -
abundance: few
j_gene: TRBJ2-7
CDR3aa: CASSFGGSYEQYF
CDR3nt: TGCGCCAGCAGCTTCGGAGGCTCCTACGAGCAGTACTTC

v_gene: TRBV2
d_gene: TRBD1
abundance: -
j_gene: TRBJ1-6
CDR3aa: CASRGPGQGYYNSPLHF
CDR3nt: TGTGCCAGCAGGGGTCCGGGACAGGGATACTATAATTCACCCCTCCACTTT

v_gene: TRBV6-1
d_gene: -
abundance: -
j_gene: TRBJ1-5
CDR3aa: CASSDDRGQPQHF
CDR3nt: TGTGCCAGCAGTGATGATCGAGGACAGCCCCAGCATTTT

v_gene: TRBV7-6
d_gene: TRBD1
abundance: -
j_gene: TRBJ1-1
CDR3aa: CASSSSDRVGTEAFF
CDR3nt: TGTGCCAGCAGCTCCAGCGACAGGGTGGGGACTGAAGCTTTCTTT

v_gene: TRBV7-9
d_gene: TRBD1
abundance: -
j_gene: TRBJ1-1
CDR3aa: CASSFGQGVAFF
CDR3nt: TGTGCCAGCAGCTTCGGACAGGGGGTGGCTTTCTTT